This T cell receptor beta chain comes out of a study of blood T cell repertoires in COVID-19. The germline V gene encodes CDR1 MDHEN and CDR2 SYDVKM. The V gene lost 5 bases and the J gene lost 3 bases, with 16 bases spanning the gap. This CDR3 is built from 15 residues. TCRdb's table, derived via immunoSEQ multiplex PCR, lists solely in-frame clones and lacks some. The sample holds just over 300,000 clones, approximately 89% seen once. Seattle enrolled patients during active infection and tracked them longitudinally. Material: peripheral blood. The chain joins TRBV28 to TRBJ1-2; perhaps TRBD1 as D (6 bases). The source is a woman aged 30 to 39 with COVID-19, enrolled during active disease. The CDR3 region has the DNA TGTGCCAGCAGTCCCAACAGGGTTAGAGACTATGGCTACACCTTC. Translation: CASSPNRVRDYGYTF.